The 2 T cell receptor beta chains below all came from one sample that was sequenced in a study of cytomegalovirus exposure and HLA in healthy donors. The PCR contained 60 Vbeta and 13 Jbeta primers. Sequencing used immunoSEQ multiplex PCR; TCRdb keeps in-frame clones, though not all of them. The repertoire consists of over 95,000 clones, with around 77% occurring once and the leading ten covering roughly 3%. Sequences were obtained from PBMCs. The receptors here all came from a man in his forties in good health and CMV-seronegative.

This clone was counted only a few times. The V call is TRBV19, the J call TRBJ1-2; 11 bases are shared with TRBD1. The CDR3 sequence is 14 residues long. In germline, CDR1 is LNHDA, CDR2 SQIVND (reference sequence). V shed 5 bases, J shed 5 bases, and the junction held 4 bases outside the gene matches. The CDR3 DNA reads TGTGCCAGTAGTGGACAGGGGGCTTCGTATGGCTACACCTTC. This encodes CASSGQGASYGYTF.

This clone was seen a handful of times. A far larger clone is a single base away, which makes a read error likely. This specimen includes other DNA sequences encoding the same CDR3. The J gene is TRBJ2-1, the V gene TRBV7-9; 9 nucleotides line up with TRBD2. CDR3 length: 15 residues. CDR1 SEHNR and CDR2 FQNEAQ come from the germline V gene (reference sequence). V trimming: 6 bases; J trimming: 2 bases; junction bases outside the gene matches: 5. In DNA, the CDR3 is TGTGCCAGCAGGGACTTAGCGGGAGCCTACAATGAGCAGTTCTTC. This gives the protein CASRDLAGAYNEQFF. Full variable domain (remainder filled in from reference TRBV7-9 and TRBJ2-1): DTGVSQNPRHKITKRGQNVTFRCDPISEHNRLYWYRQTLGQGPEFLTYFQNEAQLEKSRLLSDRFSAERPKGSFSTLEIQRTEQGDSAMYLCASRDLAGAYNEQFFGPGTRLTVL.